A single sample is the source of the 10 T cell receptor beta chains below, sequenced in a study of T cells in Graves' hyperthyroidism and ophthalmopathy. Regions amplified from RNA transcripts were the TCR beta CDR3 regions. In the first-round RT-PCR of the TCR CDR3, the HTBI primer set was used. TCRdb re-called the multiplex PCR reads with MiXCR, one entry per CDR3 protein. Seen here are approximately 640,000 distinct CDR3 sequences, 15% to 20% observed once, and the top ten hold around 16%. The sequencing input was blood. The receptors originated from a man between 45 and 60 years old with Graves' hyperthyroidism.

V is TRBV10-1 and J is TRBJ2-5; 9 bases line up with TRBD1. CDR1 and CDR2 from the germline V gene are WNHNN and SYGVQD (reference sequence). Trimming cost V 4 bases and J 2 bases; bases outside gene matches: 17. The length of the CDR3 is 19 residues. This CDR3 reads CASSGTGTGSPIGQETQYF. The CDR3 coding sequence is TGCGCCAGCAGTGGAACCGGGACAGGGTCTCCAATCGGTCAAGAGACCCAGTACTTC.

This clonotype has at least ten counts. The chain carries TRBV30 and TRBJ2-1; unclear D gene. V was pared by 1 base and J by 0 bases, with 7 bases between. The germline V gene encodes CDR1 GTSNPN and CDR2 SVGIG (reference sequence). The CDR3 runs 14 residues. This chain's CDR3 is CAWSGPSSYNEQFF. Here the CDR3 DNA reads TGTGCCTGGAGTGGCCCATCCTCCTACAATGAGCAGTTCTTC.

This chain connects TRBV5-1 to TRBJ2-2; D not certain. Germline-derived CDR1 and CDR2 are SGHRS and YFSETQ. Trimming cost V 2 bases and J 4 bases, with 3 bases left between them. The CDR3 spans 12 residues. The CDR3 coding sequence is TGCGCCAGCAGCTTTGTCACCGGGGAGCTGTTTTTT. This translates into CASSFVTGELFF.

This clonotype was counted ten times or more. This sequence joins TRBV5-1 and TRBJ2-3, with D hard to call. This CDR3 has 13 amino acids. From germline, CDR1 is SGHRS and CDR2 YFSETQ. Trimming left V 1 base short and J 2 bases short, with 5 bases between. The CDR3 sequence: CASSLSNTDTQYF. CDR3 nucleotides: TGCGCCAGCAGCTTGTCTAACACAGATACGCAGTATTTT.

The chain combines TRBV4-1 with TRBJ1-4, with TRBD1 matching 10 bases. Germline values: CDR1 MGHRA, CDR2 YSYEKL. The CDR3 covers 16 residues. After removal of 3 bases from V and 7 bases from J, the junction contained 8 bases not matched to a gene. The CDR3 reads CASSHRQGAEGEKLFF. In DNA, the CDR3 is TGCGCCAGCAGCCATCGACAGGGGGCGGAGGGTGAAAAACTGTTTTTT.

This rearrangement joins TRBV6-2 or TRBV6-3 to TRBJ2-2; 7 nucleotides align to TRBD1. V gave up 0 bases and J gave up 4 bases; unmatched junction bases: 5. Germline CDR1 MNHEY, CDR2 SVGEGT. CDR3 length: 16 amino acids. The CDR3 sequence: CASSYSTGDGTGELFF. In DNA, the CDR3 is TGTGCCAGCAGTTACTCTACAGGGGACGGCACCGGGGAGCTGTTTTTT.

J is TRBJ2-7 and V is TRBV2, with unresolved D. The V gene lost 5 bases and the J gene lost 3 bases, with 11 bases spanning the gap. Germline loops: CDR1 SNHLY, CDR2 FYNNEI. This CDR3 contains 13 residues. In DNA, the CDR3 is TGTGCCAGCAGTTCAGCGTTCGGCTACGAGCAGTACTTC. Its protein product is CASSSAFGYEQYF. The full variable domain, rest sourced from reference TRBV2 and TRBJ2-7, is EPEVTQTPSHQVTQMGQEVILRCVPISNHLYFYWYRQILGQKVEFLVSFYNNEISEKSEIFDDQFSVERPDGSNFTLKIRSTKLEDSAMYFCASSSAFGYEQYFGPGTRLTVT.

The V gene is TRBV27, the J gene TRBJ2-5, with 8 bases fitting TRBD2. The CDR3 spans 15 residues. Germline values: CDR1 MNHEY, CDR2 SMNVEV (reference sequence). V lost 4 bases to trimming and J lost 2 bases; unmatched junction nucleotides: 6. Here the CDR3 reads CASSSLSGMQETQYF. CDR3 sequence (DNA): TGTGCCAGCAGTTCCCTTAGCGGGATGCAAGAGACCCAGTACTTC.

CDR3 coding DNA: TGCAGCGGGCGGGGTAGCGGCACAGATACGCAGCATTTT. This encodes CSGRGSGTDTQHF. The chain employs TRBV29-1 and TRBJ2-3; D gene unclear. With the DNA end fitting TRBJ1-5 better, the J assignment may be wrong. The germline gives CDR1 SQVTM, CDR2 ANQGSEA. The CDR3 extends over 13 amino acids.

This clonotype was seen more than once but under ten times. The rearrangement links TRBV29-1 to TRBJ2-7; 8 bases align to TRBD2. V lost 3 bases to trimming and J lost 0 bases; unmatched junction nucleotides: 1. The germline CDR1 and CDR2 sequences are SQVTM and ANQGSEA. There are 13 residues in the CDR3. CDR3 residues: CSVEREASYEQYF. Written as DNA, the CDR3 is TGCAGCGTTGAGCGGGAGGCCTCCTACGAGCAGTACTTC.